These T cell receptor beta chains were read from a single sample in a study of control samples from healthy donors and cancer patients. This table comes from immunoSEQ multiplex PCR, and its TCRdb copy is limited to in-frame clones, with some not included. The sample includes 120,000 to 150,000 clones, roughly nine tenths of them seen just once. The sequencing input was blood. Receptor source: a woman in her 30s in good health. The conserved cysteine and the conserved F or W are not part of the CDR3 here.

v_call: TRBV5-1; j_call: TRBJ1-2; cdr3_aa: ASSSEGYGYT
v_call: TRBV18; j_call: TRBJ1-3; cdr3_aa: ASSPTPMTGSGNTIY
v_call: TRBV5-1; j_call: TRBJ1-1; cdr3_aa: ASSLLEAIISAF
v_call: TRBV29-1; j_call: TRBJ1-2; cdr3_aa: SVEDSGLTYGYT
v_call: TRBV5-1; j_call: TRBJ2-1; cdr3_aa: ASSLSAYNEQF
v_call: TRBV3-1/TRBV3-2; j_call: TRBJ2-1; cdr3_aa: ASSQYREQF
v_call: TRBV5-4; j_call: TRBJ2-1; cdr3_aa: ASSLGLAAYNEQF
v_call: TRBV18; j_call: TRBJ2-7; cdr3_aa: ASSPGAGVSYEQY
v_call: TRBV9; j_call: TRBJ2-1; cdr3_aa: ASSAASGYNEQF
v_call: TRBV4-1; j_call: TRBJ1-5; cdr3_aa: ASRPTGFGQPQH
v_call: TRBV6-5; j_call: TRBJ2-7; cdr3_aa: ASSDPGQGAYEQY
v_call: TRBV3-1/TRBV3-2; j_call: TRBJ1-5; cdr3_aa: ASSLQGYSNQPQH
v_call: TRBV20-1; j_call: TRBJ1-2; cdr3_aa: SARVGGYT
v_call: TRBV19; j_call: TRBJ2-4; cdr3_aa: ASSIAGAKGFKNIPY
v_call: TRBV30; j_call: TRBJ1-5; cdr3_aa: AWSSRISNQPQH
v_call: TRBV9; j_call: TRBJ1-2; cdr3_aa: ASSPYMAT
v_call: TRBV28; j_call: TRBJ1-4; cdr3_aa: ASSLAGGFGKLF
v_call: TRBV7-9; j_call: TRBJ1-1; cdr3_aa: ASSPRTVNTEAF